This T cell receptor beta chain stems from a study of T cell responses to AZD1222 COVID-19 vaccine. About the study: Second-dose timings of about 4 or about 12 weeks were pooled.

Sequencing was performed with immunoSEQ multiplex PCR; in TCRdb, only in-frame clones are kept and a portion is missing. Here the sample spans about 150,000 clones, approximately 90% being singletons. This CDR3 is built from 16 residues. CDR1 and CDR2 (germline): SGDLS, YYNGEE. The junction had 8 bases not matched to a gene; V was cut back by 0 bases and J by 4 bases. Sequenced here: peripheral blood, sampled on day 0 of AZD1222 vaccination. V is TRBV9 and J is TRBJ2-5; TRBD2 matches 8 bases. This clonotype originated in an adult in good health. The CDR3: CASSVAGGRTGETQYF. CDR3 sequence (DNA): TGTGCCAGCAGCGTAGCGGGAGGGCGGACGGGAGAGACCCAGTACTTC.